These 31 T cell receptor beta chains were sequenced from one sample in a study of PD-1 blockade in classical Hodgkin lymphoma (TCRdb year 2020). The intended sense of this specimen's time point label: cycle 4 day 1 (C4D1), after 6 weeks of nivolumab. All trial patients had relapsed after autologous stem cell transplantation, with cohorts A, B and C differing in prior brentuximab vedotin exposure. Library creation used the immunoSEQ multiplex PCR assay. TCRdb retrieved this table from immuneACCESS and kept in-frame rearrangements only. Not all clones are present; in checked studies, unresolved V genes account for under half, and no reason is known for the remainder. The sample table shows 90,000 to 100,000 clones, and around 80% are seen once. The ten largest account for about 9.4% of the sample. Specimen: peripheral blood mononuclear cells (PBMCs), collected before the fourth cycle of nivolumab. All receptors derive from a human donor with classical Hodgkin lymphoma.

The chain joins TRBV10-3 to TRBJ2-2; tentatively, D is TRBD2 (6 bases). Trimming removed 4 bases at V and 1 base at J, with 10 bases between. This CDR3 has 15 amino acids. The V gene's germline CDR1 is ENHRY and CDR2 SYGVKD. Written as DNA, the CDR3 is TGTGCCATCAGTGCAACGGAGGGGAACACCGGGGAGCTGTTTTTT. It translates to CAISATEGNTGELFF.

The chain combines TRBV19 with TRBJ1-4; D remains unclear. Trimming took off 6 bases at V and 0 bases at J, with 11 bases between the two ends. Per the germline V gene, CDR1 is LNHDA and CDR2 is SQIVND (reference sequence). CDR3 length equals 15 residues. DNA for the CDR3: TGTGCCAGTAGCCCTATGACATCAACTAATGAAAAACTGTTTTTT. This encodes CASSPMTSTNEKLFF.

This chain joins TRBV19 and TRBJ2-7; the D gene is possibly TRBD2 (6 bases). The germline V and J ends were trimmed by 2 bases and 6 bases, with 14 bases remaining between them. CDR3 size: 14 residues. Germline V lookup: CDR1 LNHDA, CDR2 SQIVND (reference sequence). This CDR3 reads CASSIRLRGLEQYF. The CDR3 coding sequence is TGTGCCAGTAGTATACGCCTTCGGGGACTCGAGCAGTACTTC.

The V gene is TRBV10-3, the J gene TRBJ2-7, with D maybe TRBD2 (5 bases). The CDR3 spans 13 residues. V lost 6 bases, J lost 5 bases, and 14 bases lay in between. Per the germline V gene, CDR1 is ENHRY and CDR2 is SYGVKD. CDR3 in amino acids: CAISGLESHEQYF. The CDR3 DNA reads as TGTGCCATCAGCGGACTCGAATCCCACGAGCAGTACTTC.

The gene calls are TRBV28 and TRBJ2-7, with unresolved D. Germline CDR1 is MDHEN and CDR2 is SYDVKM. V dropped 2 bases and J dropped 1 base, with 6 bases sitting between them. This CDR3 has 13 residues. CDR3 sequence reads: CASSLLVSYEQYF. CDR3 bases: TGTGCCAGCAGTTTACTAGTGTCCTACGAGCAGTACTTC.

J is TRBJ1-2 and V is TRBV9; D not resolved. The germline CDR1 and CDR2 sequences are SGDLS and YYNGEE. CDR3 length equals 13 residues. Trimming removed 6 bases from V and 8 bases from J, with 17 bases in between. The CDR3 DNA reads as TGTGCCAGCAACGAAGGAAATGAGTACGGCTACACCTTC. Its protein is CASNEGNEYGYTF. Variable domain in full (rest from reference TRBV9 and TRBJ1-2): DSGVTQTPKHLITATGQRVTLRCSPRSGDLSVYWYQQSLDQGLQFLIQYYNGEERAKGNILERFSAQQFPDLHSELNLSSLELGDSALYFCASNEGNEYGYTFGSGTRLTVV.

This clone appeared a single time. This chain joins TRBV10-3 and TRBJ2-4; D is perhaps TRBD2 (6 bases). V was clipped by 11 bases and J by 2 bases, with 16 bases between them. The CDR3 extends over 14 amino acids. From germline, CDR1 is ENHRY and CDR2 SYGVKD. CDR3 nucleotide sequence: TGTGCCGCCGGGGGATCTCCTACCAAAAACATTCAGTACTTC. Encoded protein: CAAGGSPTKNIQYF.

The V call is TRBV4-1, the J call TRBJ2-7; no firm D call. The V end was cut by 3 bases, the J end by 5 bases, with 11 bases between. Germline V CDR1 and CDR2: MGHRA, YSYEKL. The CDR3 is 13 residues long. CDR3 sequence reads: CASSQERRNEQYF. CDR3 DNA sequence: TGCGCCAGCAGCCAGGAACGCCGCAACGAGCAGTACTTC.

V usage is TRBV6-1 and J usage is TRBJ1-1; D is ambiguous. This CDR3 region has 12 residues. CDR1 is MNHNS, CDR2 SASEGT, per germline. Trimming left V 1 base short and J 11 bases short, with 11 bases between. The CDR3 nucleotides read TGTGCCAGCAGTGAAGGGGCGTATTCGGCTTTCTTT. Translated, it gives CASSEGAYSAFF.

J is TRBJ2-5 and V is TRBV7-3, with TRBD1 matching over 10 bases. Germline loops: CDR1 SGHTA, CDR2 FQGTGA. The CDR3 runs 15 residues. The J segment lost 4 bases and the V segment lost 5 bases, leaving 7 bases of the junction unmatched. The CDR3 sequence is CASSPGQGGGETQYF. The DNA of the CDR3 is TGTGCCAGCAGCCCCGGACAGGGGGGGGGAGAGACCCAGTACTTC.

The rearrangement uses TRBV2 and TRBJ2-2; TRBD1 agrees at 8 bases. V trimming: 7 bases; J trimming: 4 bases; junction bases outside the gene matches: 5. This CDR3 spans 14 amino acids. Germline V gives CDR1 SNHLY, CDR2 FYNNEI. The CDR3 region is CASTSTGATGELFF. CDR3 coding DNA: TGTGCCAGCACCTCGACAGGGGCCACCGGGGAGCTGTTTTTT.

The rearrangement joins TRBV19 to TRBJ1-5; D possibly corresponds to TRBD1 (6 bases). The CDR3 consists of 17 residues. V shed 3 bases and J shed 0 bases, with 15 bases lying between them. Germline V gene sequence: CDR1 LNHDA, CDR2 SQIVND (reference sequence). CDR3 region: CASSIPWGGDSNQPQHF. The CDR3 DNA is TGTGCCAGTAGTATCCCGTGGGGGGGCGATAGCAATCAGCCCCAGCATTTT.

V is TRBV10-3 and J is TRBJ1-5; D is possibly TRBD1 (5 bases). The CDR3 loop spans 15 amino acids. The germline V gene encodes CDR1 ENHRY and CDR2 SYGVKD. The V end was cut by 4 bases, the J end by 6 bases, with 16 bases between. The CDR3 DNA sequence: TGTGCCATCAGTGCCTTCCAGGGTGGGGGTCAGCCCCAGCATTTT. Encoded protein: CAISAFQGGGQPQHF.

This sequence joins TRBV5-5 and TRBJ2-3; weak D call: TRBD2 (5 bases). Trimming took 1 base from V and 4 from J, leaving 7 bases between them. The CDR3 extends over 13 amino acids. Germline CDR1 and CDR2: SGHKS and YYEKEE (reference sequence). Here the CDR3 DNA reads TGTGCCAGCAGCTTGAGCGGAGCAGATACGCAGTATTTT. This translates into CASSLSGADTQYF.

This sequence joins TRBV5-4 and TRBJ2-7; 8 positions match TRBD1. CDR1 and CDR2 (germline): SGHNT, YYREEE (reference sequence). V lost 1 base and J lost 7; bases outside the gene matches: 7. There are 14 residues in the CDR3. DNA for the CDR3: TGTGCCAGCAGCTTGTTTCAGGGGGCGGAGGAGCAGTACTTC. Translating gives CASSLFQGAEEQYF.

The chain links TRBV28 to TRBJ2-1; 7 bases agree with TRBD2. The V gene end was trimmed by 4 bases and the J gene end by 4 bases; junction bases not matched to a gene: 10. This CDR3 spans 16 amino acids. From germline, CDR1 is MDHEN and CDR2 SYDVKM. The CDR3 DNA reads TGTGCCAGCAGTTACCGGATAGCGGGTATTTACAATGAGCAGTTCTTC. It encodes CASSYRIAGIYNEQFF.

The DNA for the CDR3 is TGTGCCAGCGTCAAGGCGGGGAGCAATCAGCCCCAGCATTTT. It specifies CASVKAGSNQPQHF. The rearrangement uses TRBV6-1 and TRBJ1-5; no clear D. The CDR3 consists of 14 residues. V shed 8 bases and J shed 1 base, with 12 bases lying between them. Germline V gene data show CDR1 as MNHNS and CDR2 as SASEGT.

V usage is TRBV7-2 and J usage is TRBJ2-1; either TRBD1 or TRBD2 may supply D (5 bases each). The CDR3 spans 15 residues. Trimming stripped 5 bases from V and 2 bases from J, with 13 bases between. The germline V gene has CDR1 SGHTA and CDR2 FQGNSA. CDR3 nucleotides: TGTGCCAGCAGCCGCACCGGGACGACCTACAATGAGCAGTTCTTC. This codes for CASSRTGTTYNEQFF.

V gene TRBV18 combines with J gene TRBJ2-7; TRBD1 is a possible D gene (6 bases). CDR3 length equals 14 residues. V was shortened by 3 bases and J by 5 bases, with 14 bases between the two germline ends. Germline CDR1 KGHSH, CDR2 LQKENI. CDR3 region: CASSPPGAQDEQYF. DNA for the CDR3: TGTGCCAGCTCACCGCCAGGGGCTCAAGACGAGCAGTACTTC.

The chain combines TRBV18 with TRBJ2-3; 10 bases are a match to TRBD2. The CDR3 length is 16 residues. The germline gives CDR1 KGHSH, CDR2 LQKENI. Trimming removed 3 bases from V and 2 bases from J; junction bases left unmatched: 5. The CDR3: CASSPIAGGPTDTQYF. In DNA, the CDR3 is TGTGCCAGCTCACCGATAGCGGGAGGCCCCACAGATACGCAGTATTTT.

CDR3 DNA: TGCGCCAGCAGCTTCGGGACTAGATTAACTGAGCAGTTCTTC. Its protein is CASSFGTRLTEQFF. V and J are TRBV5-1 and TRBJ2-1, with 8 bases identical to TRBD2. CDR3 length: 14 amino acids. Per the germline V gene, CDR1 is SGHRS and CDR2 is YFSETQ. After removal of 2 bases from V and 9 bases from J, the junction contained 7 bases not matched to a gene. Filled out from reference TRBV5-1 and TRBJ2-1, the complete variable domain reads KAGVTQTPRYLIKTRGQQVTLSCSPISGHRSVSWYQQTPGQGLQFLFEYFSETQRNKGNFPGRFSGRQFSNSRSEMNVSTLELGDSALYLCASSFGTRLTEQFFGPGTRLTVL.

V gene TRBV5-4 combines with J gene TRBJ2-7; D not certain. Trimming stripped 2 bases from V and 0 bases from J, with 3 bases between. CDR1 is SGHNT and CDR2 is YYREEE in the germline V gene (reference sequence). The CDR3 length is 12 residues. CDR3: CASSFHSYEQYF. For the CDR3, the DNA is TGTGCCAGCAGCTTTCACTCCTACGAGCAGTACTTC.

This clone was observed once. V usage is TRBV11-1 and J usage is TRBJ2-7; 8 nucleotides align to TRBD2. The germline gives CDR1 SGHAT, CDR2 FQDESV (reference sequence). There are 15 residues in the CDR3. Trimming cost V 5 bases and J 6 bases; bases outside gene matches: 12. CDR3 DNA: TGTGCCAGCAGCCGGGGGGGGAGGTTGACGGGCGAGCAGTACTTC. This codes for CASSRGGRLTGEQYF.

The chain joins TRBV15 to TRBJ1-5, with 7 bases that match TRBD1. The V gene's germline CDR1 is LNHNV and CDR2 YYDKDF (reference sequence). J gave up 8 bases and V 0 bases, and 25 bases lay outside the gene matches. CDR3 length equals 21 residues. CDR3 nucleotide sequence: TGTGCCACCAGCAGAGATTTCCCCCTGGGACAGTTATGGGTCATGGTTGAGCCCCAGCATTTT. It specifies CATSRDFPLGQLWVMVEPQHF.

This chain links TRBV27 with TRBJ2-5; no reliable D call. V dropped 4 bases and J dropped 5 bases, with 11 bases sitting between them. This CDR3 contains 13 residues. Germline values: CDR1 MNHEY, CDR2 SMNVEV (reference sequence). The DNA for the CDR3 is TGTGCCAGCAGTTATAGACCCTGGGAGACCCAGTACTTC. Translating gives CASSYRPWETQYF.

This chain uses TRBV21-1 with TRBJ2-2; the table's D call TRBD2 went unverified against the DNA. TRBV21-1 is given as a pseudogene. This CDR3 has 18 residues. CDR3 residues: CASSKDQVPGSPTGELFF. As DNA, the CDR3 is TGTGCCAGCAGCAAAGACCAGGTTCCGGGATCCCCCACCGGGGAGCTGTTTTTT.

CDR3 nucleotides: TGTGCCATCAGTGCAGGGGACAGTTATAATGAAAAACTGTTTTTT. This translates into CAISAGDSYNEKLFF. This rearrangement joins TRBV10-3 to TRBJ1-4, with TRBD1 matching 7 bases. V shed 4 bases and J 4 bases; nucleotides not matched to a gene: 6. The CDR3 is 15 amino acids. CDR1 and CDR2 from the germline V gene are ENHRY and SYGVKD.

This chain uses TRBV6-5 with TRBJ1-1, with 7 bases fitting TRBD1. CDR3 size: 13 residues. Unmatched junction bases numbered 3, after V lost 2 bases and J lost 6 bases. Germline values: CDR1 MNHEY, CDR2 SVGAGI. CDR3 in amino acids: CASSYTGAAEAFF. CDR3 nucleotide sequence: TGTGCCAGCAGTTACACAGGGGCTGCTGAAGCTTTCTTT.

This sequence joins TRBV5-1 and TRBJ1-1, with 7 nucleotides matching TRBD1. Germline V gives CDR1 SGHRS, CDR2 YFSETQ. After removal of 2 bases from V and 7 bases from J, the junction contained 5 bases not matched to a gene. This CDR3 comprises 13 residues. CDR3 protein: CASSFSGGIEAFF. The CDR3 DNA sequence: TGCGCCAGCAGCTTCTCAGGGGGGATTGAAGCTTTCTTT.

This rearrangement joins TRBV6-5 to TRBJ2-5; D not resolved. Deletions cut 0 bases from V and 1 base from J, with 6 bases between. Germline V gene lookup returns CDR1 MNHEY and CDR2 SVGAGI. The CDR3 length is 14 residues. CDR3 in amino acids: CASSYSSLQETQYF. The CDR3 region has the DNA TGTGCCAGCAGTTACTCGTCACTCCAAGAGACCCAGTACTTC.

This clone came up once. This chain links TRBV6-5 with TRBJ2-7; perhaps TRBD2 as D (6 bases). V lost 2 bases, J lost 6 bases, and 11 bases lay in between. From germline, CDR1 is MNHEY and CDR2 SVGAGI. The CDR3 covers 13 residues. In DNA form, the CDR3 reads TGTGCCAGCAGTTACAGGGGAGGTAGCGAGCAGTACTTC. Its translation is CASSYRGGSEQYF.